These 21 T cell receptor beta chains were all obtained from the same sample, sequenced in a study of blood T cells in healthy people across ages. Sample-barcoded 5' priming and a J-beta primer mix drove a second PCR of roughly 6 to 12 cycles. TCRdb reprocessed the 5' RACE reads via MiXCR and lists one record per CDR3 protein. This sample has about 730,000 distinct CDR3 sequences, with approximately 39% found just once. Sequenced sample: blood. These receptors were obtained from a woman aged 55-75 years in good health.

The count of this clonotype is one. The rearrangement uses TRBV6-1 and TRBJ2-7; TRBD2 matches 7 bases. This CDR3 comprises 17 residues. The V gene's germline CDR1 is MNHNS and CDR2 SASEGT. The V segment lost 0 bases and the J segment 1 base; nucleotides outside the gene matches: 9. The CDR3 here is CASSEAVGGPWSYEQYF. The CDR3 DNA is TGTGCCAGCAGTGAAGCGGTGGGAGGGCCCTGGTCCTACGAGCAGTACTTC.

This clonotype has a single count. The chain carries TRBV15 and TRBJ1-2; D gene unclear. This CDR3 contains 13 residues. Germline values: CDR1 LNHNV, CDR2 YYDKDF (reference sequence). Trimming pared 0 bases from V and 4 bases from J, leaving 6 bases between. This CDR3 is CATSRDNVYGYTF. The CDR3 coding sequence is TGTGCCACCAGCAGAGATAACGTCTATGGCTACACCTTC.

The rearrangement links TRBV6-5 to TRBJ1-3; D may be TRBD1 (6 bases). From germline, CDR1 is MNHEY and CDR2 SVGAGI. V lost 0 bases, J lost 2 bases, and 11 bases lay in between. The CDR3 length is 16 residues. This chain's CDR3 is CASSYSGQYAGNTIYF. DNA of the CDR3: TGTGCCAGCAGTTACTCAGGACAGTACGCTGGAAACACCATATATTTT.

This clonotype was seen many times. The genes are TRBV29-1 and TRBJ2-7; 9 bases agree with TRBD2. CDR3 length: 15 residues. The junction had 9 bases not matched to a gene; V was cut back by 4 bases and J by 2 bases. Germline V gene data show CDR1 as SQVTM and CDR2 as ANQGSEA. The CDR3 loop reads CSVVGHGGRAYEQYF. In DNA, the CDR3 is TGCAGCGTTGTTGGCCATGGCGGGAGGGCCTACGAGCAGTACTTC.

This clonotype was counted a few times. The chain employs TRBV6-2 or TRBV6-3 and TRBJ1-6; D gene ambiguous. This CDR3 is 14 amino acids long. Germline assignment: CDR1 MNHEY and CDR2 SVGEGT. V was shortened by 3 bases and J by 9 bases, with 12 bases between the two germline ends. CDR3 bases: TGTGCCAGCAGTTATTCAGGTCCCGTTTCACCCCTCCACTTT. Its translation is CASSYSGPVSPLHF.

This chain connects TRBV6-2 or TRBV6-3 to TRBJ1-5; possibly TRBD1 for D (5 bases). Germline assignment: CDR1 MNHEY and CDR2 SVGEGT. The V end lost 6 bases, the J end lost 5 bases, and 14 bases lay between the germline ends. The CDR3 has 14 residues. The CDR3 nucleotides are TGTGCCAGCAGCCCTGACAGAGGGGATCAGCCCCAGCATTTT. Its translation: CASSPDRGDQPQHF.

Many counts were recorded for this clonotype. The genes are TRBV29-1 and TRBJ2-5; 10 positions agree with TRBD1. The J segment lost 2 bases and the V segment lost 7 bases, leaving 7 bases of the junction unmatched. The CDR3 has 14 amino acids. CDR1 and CDR2 (germline): SQVTM, ANQGSEA. This CDR3 is CSAGTGDKQETQYF. CDR3 nucleotide sequence: TGCAGCGCCGGGACAGGGGATAAACAAGAGACCCAGTACTTC.

The V and J genes are TRBV5-6 and TRBJ2-6; D unclear. The germline CDR1 and CDR2 sequences are SGHDT and YYEEEE. Trimming left V 4 bases short and J 0 bases short, with 17 bases between. CDR3 length equals 18 residues. The CDR3 here is CASSRRTGSRSGANVLTF. DNA for the CDR3: TGTGCCAGCAGCCGCCGGACCGGGTCTCGCTCTGGGGCCAACGTCCTGACTTTC.

CDR3 in amino acids: CASRGGTLYEKLFF. As DNA, the CDR3 is TGTGCCAGCAGGGGGGGGACATTGTATGAAAAACTGTTTTTT. This sequence joins TRBV6-6 and TRBJ1-4, with a possible D match to TRBD1 (6 bases). V lost 6 bases and J 6 bases, leaving 14 bases between the germline ends. There are 14 residues in the CDR3. Germline V CDR1 and CDR2: MNHNY, SVGAGI (reference sequence).

This clonotype was seen a handful of times. This rearrangement joins TRBV20-1 to TRBJ2-5, with D perhaps TRBD1 or TRBD2 (5 bases each). The CDR3 contains 12 residues. Germline assignment: CDR1 DFQATT and CDR2 SNEGSKA (reference sequence). V was pared by 6 bases and J by 5 bases, with 13 bases between. CDR3 in amino acids: CSAPRGGETQYF. For the CDR3, the DNA is TGCAGTGCCCCGAGGGGTGGCGAGACCCAGTACTTC.

The chain employs TRBV20-1 and TRBJ2-7, with TRBD2 identical over 7 bases. The J segment lost 0 bases and the V segment lost 0 bases, leaving 5 bases of the junction unmatched. Germline CDR1 reads DFQATT; CDR2 reads SNEGSKA (reference sequence). The CDR3 is 15 residues long. CDR3 region: CSARDVASGSYEQYF. CDR3 sequence (DNA): TGCAGTGCTAGAGATGTGGCTAGCGGCTCCTACGAGCAGTACTTC.

This clonotype was seen a handful of times. The genes are TRBV18 and TRBJ1-1; 12 bases fit TRBD1. The V gene end was trimmed by 6 bases and the J gene end by 1 base; junction bases not matched to a gene: 12. The CDR3 contains 18 residues. CDR1 and CDR2 from the germline V gene are KGHSH and LQKENI. In DNA, the CDR3 is TGTGCCAGCTCGCTCACCGGGACAGGGGGCTCTGGGAACACTGAAGCTTTCTTT. Translation: CASSLTGTGGSGNTEAFF.

This clonotype was recorded only once. This rearrangement joins TRBV28 to TRBJ1-2; weak D call: TRBD1 (5 bases). V lost 5 bases and J 1 base, leaving 11 bases between the germline ends. CDR3 length equals 14 residues. Germline V CDR1 and CDR2: MDHEN, SYDVKM. CDR3 residues: CASSVRTNNYGYTF. CDR3 nucleotide sequence: TGTGCCAGCAGTGTTCGGACAAATAACTATGGCTACACCTTC.

The table lists this clonotype with a few counts. The chain employs TRBV9 and TRBJ2-2, with 9 bases matching TRBD1. Losses at the gene ends were 0 bases for V and 6 bases for J; bases not matched to a gene: 3. CDR1 SGDLS and CDR2 YYNGEE come from the germline V gene. This CDR3 has 15 residues. CDR3 protein: CASSVEQGAAGELFF. The CDR3 region has the DNA TGTGCCAGCAGCGTAGAACAGGGGGCCGCCGGGGAGCTGTTTTTT.

This clonotype was recorded many times. The chain links TRBV7-3 to TRBJ2-1; 10 bases fit TRBD2. V was clipped by 5 bases and J by 6 bases; unmatched bases: 7. The CDR3 is 15 residues long. Germline-derived CDR1 and CDR2 are SGHTA and FQGTGA. This CDR3 reads CASSHIAGGFNEQFF. CDR3 in DNA: TGTGCCAGCAGCCATATAGCGGGGGGTTTCAATGAGCAGTTCTTC.

The chain joins TRBV6-2 or TRBV6-3 to TRBJ2-3; D not certain. Germline lookup yields CDR1 MNHEY and CDR2 SVGEGT. The CDR3 spans 18 residues. Between the trimmed V and J ends, which lost 2 bases and 0 bases, there was a span of 18 bases. The CDR3 nucleotides read TGTGCCAGCAGTTACGGGCGCGGATTAGTTCTTAGCACAGATACGCAGTATTTT. Residues: CASSYGRGLVLSTDTQYF.

The J gene is TRBJ2-1, the V gene TRBV18; 8 bases match TRBD2. CDR1 and CDR2 (germline): KGHSH, LQKENI. CDR3 length equals 13 residues. Trimming removed 0 bases from V and 14 bases from J; junction bases left unmatched: 6. CDR3 nucleotides: TGTGCCAGCTCACCACCGACGGGAGGGCCTGAGTTCTTC. Translating gives CASSPPTGGPEFF.

V gene TRBV3-1 combines with J gene TRBJ1-5; D gene ambiguous. The CDR3 has 15 residues. The V end was cut by 4 bases, the J end by 0 bases, with 10 bases between. Germline V gene data show CDR1 as LGHDT and CDR2 as YNNKEL (reference sequence). The CDR3 spells CASSLSPTSNQPQHF. The CDR3 bases are TGTGCCAGCAGCCTTTCCCCCACTAGCAATCAGCCCCAGCATTTT.

The chain carries TRBV18 and TRBJ1-2; D might be TRBD1 (6 bases). V lost 3 bases and J 3 bases, leaving 11 bases between the germline ends. The CDR3 loop spans 14 amino acids. The germline V gene has CDR1 KGHSH and CDR2 LQKENI. The DNA for the CDR3 is TGTGCCAGCTCACCCAACCCAGGGGACTATGGCTACACCTTC. Translating gives CASSPNPGDYGYTF.

The chain links TRBV28 to TRBJ2-5, with a possible D match to TRBD2 (6 bases). CDR3 length: 17 amino acids. With 5 bases removed from V and 6 bases from J, the gap between germline ends came to 25 bases. Germline loops: CDR1 MDHEN, CDR2 SYDVKM. DNA of the CDR3: TGTGCCAGCAGTCGAAGCGCGGGGCAGGGCCAAGTAAAGACCCAGTACTTC. As protein: CASSRSAGQGQVKTQYF. Based on the CDR3 plus reference TRBV28 and TRBJ2-5, the full variable domain is DVKVTQSSRYLVKRTGEKVFLECVQDMDHENMFWYRQDPGLGLRLIYFSYDVKMKEKGDIPEGYSVSREKKERFSLILESASTNQTSMYLCASSRSAGQGQVKTQYFGPGTRLLVL.

This clonotype has just one count. The gene calls are TRBV25-1 and TRBJ2-1; possibly TRBD2 for D (6 bases). The V gene's germline CDR1 is MGHDK and CDR2 SYGVNS. Trimming took off 7 bases at V and 5 bases at J, with 21 bases between the two ends. CDR3 length: 16 residues. The CDR3 region is CASNGVTGRPHNEQFF. DNA for the CDR3: TGTGCCAGCAATGGGGTGACGGGGAGGCCCCACAATGAGCAGTTCTTC.